This T cell receptor (beta chain) was sequenced for a study of blood T cell repertoires in COVID-19. About the study: Samples came from the United States, Italy and Spain, spanning acute and convalescent COVID-19.

Trimming removed 5 bases from V and 4 bases from J; junction bases left unmatched: 3. This CDR3 has 13 amino acids. CDR1 is SGHNT, CDR2 YYREEE, per germline (reference sequence). Sequencing was performed with immunoSEQ multiplex PCR; in TCRdb, only in-frame clones are kept and a portion is missing. The data hold 250,000 or so clones, with 70% to 85% observed a single time. This clone was recorded a few times. The chain employs TRBV5-4 and TRBJ2-5, with 9 bases matching TRBD1. Source material: peripheral blood. The sequence was collected from a woman older than 75 with acute or convalescent COVID-19. For the CDR3, the DNA is TGTGCCAGCAGTCCGGGACAGGGAGAGACCCAGTACTTC. This translates into CASSPGQGETQYF.